Presented here are 10 T cell receptor beta chains from one specimen sequenced in a study of blood T cells in healthy people across ages. Primers used in a second PCR of about 6 to 11 cycles were a sample-barcoded 5' primer and a J-beta primer mix. TCRdb itself ran the 5' RACE reads through MiXCR, one entry per CDR3 protein. The profile shows about 720,000 distinct CDR3 sequences, 20% to 30% of them singletons. This sample also belongs to another study, concerning T cells of mothers and their children.

Sequencing was done on a sample of blood. These receptors were taken from a boy younger than 18 in good health.

The chain uses TRBV27 and TRBJ2-5, with D hard to call. This CDR3 has 14 residues. Deletions cut 0 bases from V and 4 bases from J, with 9 bases between. Per the germline V gene, CDR1 is MNHEY and CDR2 is SMNVEV (reference sequence). The CDR3 loop reads CASSLSGQVETQYF. As DNA, the CDR3 is TGTGCCAGCAGTTTATCGGGCCAGGTAGAGACCCAGTACTTC.

CDR3 sequence (DNA): TGTGCCAGCAGCTTACAGGCCCGTAGGGGCTACACCTTC. Its translation is CASSLQARRGYTF. The chain has TRBV7-2 and TRBJ1-2; D remains unclear. The CDR3 has 13 amino acids. Germline assignment: CDR1 SGHTA and CDR2 FQGNSA. V dropped 2 bases and J dropped 8 bases, with 12 bases sitting between them.

This clonotype was seen a handful of times. This chain joins TRBV10-3 and TRBJ2-7; 9 positions match TRBD1. CDR1 is ENHRY and CDR2 is SYGVKD in the germline V gene. J lost 5 bases, V lost 4 bases, and 6 bases had no gene match. There are 14 residues in the CDR3. CDR3 DNA sequence: TGTGCCATCAGTGCGGGACAGGGAGGGAACGAGCAGTACTTC. Translated, it gives CAISAGQGGNEQYF.

Comments on this clonotype: A much larger clone differs from this one at a single base, so this may be a read error. The chain uses TRBV13 and TRBJ2-5, with D perhaps TRBD2 (7 bases). CDR3 length: 15 residues. From germline, CDR1 is PRHDT and CDR2 FYEKMQ (reference sequence). CDR3 DNA: TGTGCCAGCAGCCTTAGCGGTGGCGGGGGCGAGACCCAGCACTTC. Translation: CASSLSGGGGETQHF.

This clonotype was found a few times. The chain employs TRBV7-9 and TRBJ2-1; 7 bases map to TRBD1. The CDR3 is 16 amino acids. CDR1 SEHNR and CDR2 FQNEAQ come from the germline V gene (reference sequence). Germline trimming cut 6 bases from V and 6 bases from J; bases unmatched to any gene: 14. DNA of the CDR3: TGTGCCAGCAGTTTCCAAAGGCGACAGGGTGGCAATGAGCAGTTCTTC. It is translated as CASSFQRRQGGNEQFF.

This clonotype occurred a few times. The chain has TRBV6-5 and TRBJ2-5, with 7 bases aligning to TRBD2. This CDR3 has 15 residues. Losses at the gene ends were 0 bases for V and 5 bases for J; bases not matched to a gene: 6. The germline V gene has CDR1 MNHEY and CDR2 SVGAGI. The CDR3 DNA sequence: TGTGCCAGCAGTTACTCGATCAGCGGGGTGGAGACCCAGTACTTC. It codes for CASSYSISGVETQYF.

The chain employs TRBV11-3 and TRBJ2-5; no definite D call. The closer fit of TRBJ2-1 to the DNA end suggests the J call may be wrong. Germline loops: CDR1 SGHNT, CDR2 YENEEA. The CDR3 has 13 amino acids. DNA for the CDR3: TGTGCCAGCAGCTTAGACCGGCAAGGCGAGCAGTTCTTC. The encoded protein is CASSLDRQGEQFF.

In this sample, this clonotype turned up a few times. The rearrangement joins TRBV12-3 or TRBV12-4 to TRBJ2-5; D tentatively reads TRBD1 or TRBD2 (6 bases each). The CDR3 contains 14 residues. V was trimmed by 6 bases and J by 6 bases, leaving 17 bases between them. The CDR3 loop reads CASSVVGGPKTQYF. CDR3 bases: TGTGCCAGCAGCGTGGTTGGGGGGCCGAAGACCCAGTACTTC.

This chain uses TRBV3-1 with TRBJ2-7; 7 bases map to TRBD1. J lost 4 bases, V lost 6 bases, and 9 bases had no gene match. Germline CDR1 is LGHDT and CDR2 is YNNKEL (reference sequence). The CDR3 extends over 14 amino acids. The CDR3 coding sequence is TGTGCCAGCAGGGGAACCAACAGGGGTTACGAGCAGTACTTC. Translation: CASRGTNRGYEQYF.

A few counts support this clonotype. The CDR3 DNA follows: TGCGCCAGCAGCCAGATAAGCGGCTACGAGCAGTACTTC. The encoded protein is CASSQISGYEQYF. This chain joins TRBV4-3 and TRBJ2-7; perhaps TRBD2 as D (5 bases). CDR1 is LGHNA, CDR2 YSLEER, per germline. Trimming stripped 3 bases from V and 3 bases from J, with 9 bases between. This CDR3 has 13 residues.